This entry lists 20 T cell receptor beta chains sequenced from one sample in a study of blood T cell repertoires in COVID-19. Sequencing was performed with immunoSEQ multiplex PCR; in TCRdb, only in-frame clones are kept and a portion is missing. Of a few hundred thousand clones detected, around 88% appear once; the ten largest clones hold roughly 6.7%. The sequenced material came from peripheral blood. These receptors came from a young woman with COVID-19, enrolled during active disease.

The chain combines TRBV6-6 with TRBJ1-2, with a possible D match to TRBD1 (6 bases). Trimming removed 7 bases from V and 4 bases from J, with 16 bases in between. Germline-derived CDR1 and CDR2 are MNHNY and SVGAGI (reference sequence). The CDR3 is 14 residues long. CDR3 sequence: CASIWQQGSYGYTF. In nucleotides, the CDR3 is TGTGCCAGCATCTGGCAGCAGGGGTCCTATGGCTACACCTTC.

This sequence joins TRBV19 and TRBJ1-5; D unclear. Trimming pared 3 bases from V and 6 bases from J, leaving 15 bases between. The CDR3 covers 15 residues. In germline, CDR1 is LNHDA, CDR2 SQIVND (reference sequence). This chain's CDR3 is CASSIGAYGVQPQHF. In DNA form, the CDR3 reads TGTGCCAGTAGTATCGGAGCCTACGGAGTTCAGCCCCAGCATTTT.

The chain links TRBV7-2 to TRBJ1-2, with D possibly TRBD1 on 5 matching bases. CDR1 is SGHTA and CDR2 is FQGNSA in the germline V gene. CDR3 length equals 13 residues. V lost 4 bases and J 8 bases, leaving 14 bases between the germline ends. CDR3 DNA sequence: TGTGCCAGCAGCTCCCTACAACAGGAGGGCTACACCTTC. This translates into CASSSLQQEGYTF.

The rearrangement uses TRBV18 and TRBJ1-6; 7 bases are shared with TRBD1. This CDR3 contains 14 residues. After removal of 3 bases from V and 10 bases from J, the junction contained 6 bases not matched to a gene. Per the germline V gene, CDR1 is KGHSH and CDR2 is LQKENI. The DNA of the CDR3 is TGTGCCAGCTCACCGGAAGGGGGCAGGTCACCCCTCCACTTT. Protein sequence: CASSPEGGRSPLHF.

The chain couples TRBV11-2 to TRBJ2-1; D is unresolved. The CDR3 contains 12 residues. The germline V gene encodes CDR1 SGHAT and CDR2 FQNNGV. The germline V and J ends were trimmed by 4 bases and 9 bases, with 10 bases remaining between them. CDR3 sequence: CASSSQQVEQFF. The CDR3 DNA reads as TGTGCCAGCAGCTCGCAGCAGGTTGAGCAGTTCTTC.

The chain uses TRBV7-9 and TRBJ2-1; the match to TRBD2 covers 9 bases. In germline, CDR1 is SEHNR, CDR2 FQNEAQ (reference sequence). This CDR3 has 15 residues. With V trimmed by 5 bases and J by 3 bases, 5 bases remained unmatched. CDR3 loop: CASSPSGRIYNEQFF. CDR3 sequence (DNA): TGTGCCAGCAGCCCCAGCGGGAGGATCTACAATGAGCAGTTCTTC.

The chain has TRBV2 and TRBJ1-2; D is perhaps TRBD1 (5 bases). The CDR3 has 13 residues. CDR1 is SNHLY, CDR2 FYNNEI, per germline. The V and J ends lost 7 bases and 3 bases respectively, with 12 bases between them. CDR3 sequence reads: CASTQVFDYGYTF. In DNA form, the CDR3 reads TGTGCCAGCACACAGGTTTTCGACTATGGCTACACCTTC.

This rearrangement joins TRBV5-1 to TRBJ2-3, with TRBD1 as a possible D gene (5 bases). The CDR3 length is 16 residues. The V and J ends lost 4 bases and 0 bases respectively, with 15 bases between them. Germline V gene lookup returns CDR1 SGHRS and CDR2 YFSETQ. The chain's CDR3 is CASSTDSALSTDTQYF. The CDR3 nucleotides read TGCGCCAGCAGCACCGACAGCGCTCTCAGCACAGATACGCAGTATTTT.

J is TRBJ1-2 and V is TRBV28; no clear D. Germline CDR1 MDHEN, CDR2 SYDVKM. The germline V and J ends were trimmed by 1 base and 6 bases, with 9 bases remaining between them. The CDR3 has 13 amino acids. CDR3 sequence (DNA): TGTGCCAGCAGTTTATTGAGGAATCATGGCTACACCTTC. Amino acid sequence: CASSLLRNHGYTF.

The V call is TRBV28, the J call TRBJ2-7; D gene ambiguous. The CDR3 is made up of 13 amino acids. CDR1 and CDR2 (germline): MDHEN, SYDVKM. Trimming stripped 2 bases from V and 4 bases from J, with 9 bases between. CDR3 in DNA: TGTGCCAGCAGTTTAAGCTTCTTATACGAGCAGTACTTC. Translated, it gives CASSLSFLYEQYF.

The rearrangement links TRBV10-2 to TRBJ2-7; weak D call: TRBD1 (6 bases). The CDR3 is 15 amino acids. Germline V lookup: CDR1 WSHSY, CDR2 SAAADI. V was clipped by 3 bases and J by 3 bases, with 15 bases between them. CDR3 region: CASSDSGTGNYEQYV. The CDR3 nucleotides read TGCGCCAGCAGTGATTCGGGCACAGGGAACTACGAGCAGTACGTC.

The chain joins TRBV6-5 to TRBJ1-1, with D perhaps TRBD1 (5 bases). V was trimmed by 6 bases and J by 7 bases, leaving 15 bases between them. Germline V gene data show CDR1 as MNHEY and CDR2 as SVGAGI. There are 13 residues in the CDR3. Written as DNA, the CDR3 is TGTGCCAGCAGAAAGTTACCGGGACTTGAAGCTTTCTTT. Translation gives CASRKLPGLEAFF.

The chain is built from TRBV7-2 and TRBJ1-4, with 9 bases matching TRBD1. Germline CDR1 is SGHTA and CDR2 is FQGNSA. CDR3 length: 16 residues. The V segment lost 1 base and the J segment 7 bases; nucleotides outside the gene matches: 7. This chain's CDR3 is CASSLVPGQGVEKLFF. CDR3 coding DNA: TGTGCCAGCAGCTTAGTCCCGGGACAGGGCGTTGAAAAACTGTTTTTT.

The chain recombines TRBV6-5 with TRBJ1-2; D is unclear. Germline lookup yields CDR1 MNHEY and CDR2 SVGAGI. The germline V and J ends were trimmed by 2 bases and 8 bases, with 21 bases remaining between them. The CDR3 is 16 amino acids. CDR3 loop: CASSYEMSAPSGGYTF. The CDR3 DNA follows: TGTGCCAGCAGTTACGAGATGTCAGCCCCTAGTGGGGGCTACACCTTC.

The chain employs TRBV10-2 and TRBJ1-6; perhaps TRBD1 as D (6 bases). Trimming cost V 2 bases and J 4 bases, with 15 bases left between them. This CDR3 comprises 17 residues. CDR1 and CDR2 from the germline V gene are WSHSY and SAAADI. The CDR3 protein is CASSEDAGTNYNSPLHF. CDR3 coding DNA: TGCGCCAGCAGTGAGGACGCCGGGACAAATTATAATTCACCCCTCCACTTT.

The V gene is TRBV6-5, the J gene TRBJ1-2; TRBD1 matches 9 bases. The CDR3 has 15 residues. CDR1 and CDR2 (germline): MNHEY, SVGAGI. Trimming took 6 bases from V and 5 from J; bases not matched to a gene: 10. CDR3 sequence reads: CASRTQGAGGYGYTF. DNA for the CDR3: TGTGCCAGCAGGACACAGGGGGCCGGGGGATATGGCTACACCTTC.

CDR3 sequence: CASSTGPPGKLFF. CDR3 coding DNA: TGTGCCAGCAGTACAGGGCCCCCTGGTAAACTGTTTTTT. This sequence joins TRBV12-3 or TRBV12-4 and TRBJ1-4, with D maybe TRBD1 (6 bases). V lost 5 bases, J lost 11 bases, and 15 bases lay in between. CDR3 length: 13 amino acids.

The chain combines TRBV3-1 (or the pseudogene TRBV3-2) with TRBJ1-6; D ambiguous. CDR1 and CDR2 (germline): LGHDT, YNNKEL (reference sequence). Between the trimmed V and J ends, which lost 2 bases and 7 bases, there was a span of 15 bases. This CDR3 has 16 residues. CDR3 loop: CASSQLTRHLNSPLHF. CDR3 sequence (DNA): TGTGCCAGCAGCCAACTGACACGGCATTTAAATTCACCCCTCCACTTT.

Concerning this clone itself: The same CDR3 is also encoded by other DNA sequences in this sample. The chain is built from TRBV3-1 (or the pseudogene TRBV3-2) and TRBJ1-6, with D possibly matching TRBD1 (6 bases). Germline lookup yields CDR1 LGHDT and CDR2 YNNKEL (reference sequence). The CDR3 is made up of 14 amino acids. The V gene lost 6 bases and the J gene lost 7 bases, with 13 bases spanning the gap. As DNA, the CDR3 is TGTGCCAGCAGTCCACGGACAGCCAATTCACCCCTCCACTTT. It yields the protein CASSPRTANSPLHF.

The chain employs TRBV7-2 and TRBJ2-7; possible D gene TRBD1, 6 bases. The V end lost 1 base, the J end lost 5 bases, and 9 bases lay between the germline ends. CDR3 length: 13 residues. Per the germline V gene, CDR1 is SGHTA and CDR2 is FQGNSA. The CDR3 region is CASSLVGAHEQYF. The CDR3, as DNA: TGTGCCAGCAGCTTAGTGGGGGCCCACGAGCAGTACTTC.